This entry is about one T cell receptor (beta chain). The identical CDR3 is also encoded by other nucleotide sequences in the sample. TCRdb's copy holds only in-frame clones and misses some; the assay was immunoSEQ multiplex PCR. In the table there are about 110,000 clones, approximately 90% of which are singletons. The CDR3 has 12 residues. The germline V gene has CDR1 SGHDT and CDR2 YYEEEE. With V trimmed by 6 bases and J by 5 bases, 2 bases remained unmatched. This entry comes from a study of control samples from healthy donors and cancer patients. This receptor was taken from a woman aged 50 to 60 in good health. The material sequenced was blood. V is TRBV5-6 and J is TRBJ2-5, with 9 bases lining up with TRBD1. CDR3 amino acids: CASIGQGETQYF. The DNA for the CDR3 is TGTGCCAGCATAGGACAGGGGGAGACCCAGTACTTC. Variable domain in full (rest from reference TRBV5-6 and TRBJ2-5): DAGVTQSPTHLIKTRGQQVTLRCSPKSGHDTVSWYQQALGQGPQFIFQYYEEEERQRGNFPDRFSGHQFPNYSSELNVNALLLGDSALYLCASIGQGETQYFGPGTRLLVL.